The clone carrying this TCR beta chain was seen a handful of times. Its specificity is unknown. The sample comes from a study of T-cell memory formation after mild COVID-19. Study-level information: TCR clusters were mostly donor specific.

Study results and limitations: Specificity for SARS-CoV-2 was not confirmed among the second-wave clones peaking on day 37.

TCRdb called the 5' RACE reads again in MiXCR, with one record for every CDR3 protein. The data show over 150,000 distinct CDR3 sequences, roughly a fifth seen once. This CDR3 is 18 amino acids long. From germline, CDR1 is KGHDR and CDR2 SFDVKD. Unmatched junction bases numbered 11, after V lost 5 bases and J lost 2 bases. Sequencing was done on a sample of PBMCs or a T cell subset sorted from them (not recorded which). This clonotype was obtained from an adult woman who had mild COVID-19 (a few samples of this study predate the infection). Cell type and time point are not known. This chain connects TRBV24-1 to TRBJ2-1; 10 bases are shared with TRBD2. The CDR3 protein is CATSGLAGAILAYNEQFF. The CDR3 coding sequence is TGTGCCACCAGTGGACTAGCGGGTGCAATCCTCGCCTACAATGAGCAGTTCTTC.